This paragraph covers one T cell receptor (beta chain) sequence. Authors' analysis steps: It was from reference gene primer amplification that nucleated cell counts were estimated. The protocol was immunoSEQ multiplex PCR, while the TCRdb copy is restricted to in-frame clones and leaves out a portion. That table gives V, J and clone size, and the DNA gave D and trimming. The table includes about 440,000 clones, around 89% detected once. This specimen comes from a study of blood T cell repertoires in COVID-19. Overall study context: COVID-19 samples collected from the United States, Italy and Spain covered acute and convalescent phases. The analysed material was cDNA or gDNA that came from T cells, B-cell-depleted T cells, or PBMCs.

The trim removed 4 bases at V and 4 bases at J, leaving 7 bases unmatched. Germline V CDR1 and CDR2: LGHDT, YNNKEL (reference sequence). The CDR3 is 14 residues long. The clonotype was recovered from a woman in her 30s with acute or convalescent COVID-19. The sequenced sample consisted of peripheral blood. The chain is built from TRBV3-1 (or the pseudogene TRBV3-2) and TRBJ2-7, with 7 positions matching TRBD1. The DNA for the CDR3 is TGTGCCAGCAGCCTCAACCCGACAGGGTACGAGCAGTACTTC. The encoded protein is CASSLNPTGYEQYF.